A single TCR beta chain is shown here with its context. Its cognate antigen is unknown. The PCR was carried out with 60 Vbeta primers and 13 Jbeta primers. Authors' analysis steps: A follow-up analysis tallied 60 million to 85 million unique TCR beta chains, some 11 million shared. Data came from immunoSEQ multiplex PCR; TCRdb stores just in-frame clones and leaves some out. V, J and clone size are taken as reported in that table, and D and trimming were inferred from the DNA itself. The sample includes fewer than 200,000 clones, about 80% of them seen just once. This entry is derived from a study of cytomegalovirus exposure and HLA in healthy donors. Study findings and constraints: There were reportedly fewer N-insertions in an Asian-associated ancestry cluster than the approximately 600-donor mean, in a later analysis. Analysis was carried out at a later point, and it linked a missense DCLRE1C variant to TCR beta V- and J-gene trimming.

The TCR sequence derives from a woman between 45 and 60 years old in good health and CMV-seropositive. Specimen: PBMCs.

CDR3: CASSVGTGVIEFEQYF. As DNA, the CDR3 is TGTGCCAGCAGCGTGGGTACAGGAGTCATCGAGTTCGAGCAGTACTTC. V usage is TRBV5-4 and J usage is TRBJ2-7, with D perhaps TRBD1 (5 bases). V was clipped by 4 bases and J by 6 bases, with 23 bases between them. Per the germline V gene, CDR1 is SGHNT and CDR2 is YYREEE (reference sequence). The CDR3 is made up of 16 amino acids.